This record concerns one TCR beta chain sequence. Its matching antigen is unknown. Some clones are missing from TCRdb's copy, which holds only in-frame ones; the method was immunoSEQ multiplex PCR. Among 100,000 to 130,000 clones listed, about nine tenths were seen once. The entry originates in a study of T cell responses to AZD1222 COVID-19 vaccine. Findings of the study overall: Baseline serology detected seropositivity in only 6 or 7 AZD1222 recipients. Females made up more of the donors, who were largely white British, and clonal diversity may have come out too low. Spike-specific TCR breadth and depth went up after people got two AZD1222 doses.

The length of the CDR3 is 16 residues. Germline V gives CDR1 SGHKS, CDR2 YYEKEE (reference sequence). The V gene lost 5 bases and the J gene lost 1 base, with 13 bases spanning the gap. Second-dose intervals near 4 or 12 weeks were combined. The sample in question was peripheral blood, obtained 28 days after the second AZD1222 dose. The clonotype comes from an adult who received the AZD1222 COVID-19 vaccine. This rearrangement joins TRBV5-5 to TRBJ1-6; no clear D gene. CDR3 sequence reads: CASRSPGQSYNSPLHF. The CDR3 DNA reads TGTGCCAGCAGAAGCCCGGGCCAATCCTATAATTCACCCCTCCACTTT.